The 28 T cell receptor beta chains given below trace back to one sample, sequenced in a study of T and B cells in COVID-19 patients. From blood, 250-500 ng of genomic DNA served as TRB template. BIOMED2 TRB-A/B primer pools were used in multiplex TRB PCR. Using its own MiXCR run on the multiplex PCR reads, TCRdb lists one record per CDR3 protein. The sample has 6,000 or so distinct CDR3 sequences; 25% to 30% are singletons. Specimen: blood. These receptors all come from a human donor with active COVID-19.

CDR3 bases: TGCAGTGCGTCCGACAGGGGGCCGGGGGAGACCCAGTACTTC. It specifies CSASDRGPGETQYF. The chain links TRBV20-1 to TRBJ2-5; 10 positions match TRBD1. CDR1 is DFQATT, CDR2 SNEGSKA, per germline (reference sequence). CDR3 length: 14 residues. Trimming removed 6 bases from V and 5 bases from J; junction bases left unmatched: 9.

In this sample, this clonotype turned up many times. The chain links TRBV6-1 to TRBJ1-2; D is perhaps TRBD1 (5 bases). Trimming removed 4 bases at V and 0 bases at J, with 12 bases between. CDR3 length equals 15 residues. Germline V gene data show CDR1 as MNHNS and CDR2 as SASEGT. The CDR3 region is CASSVGTAANYGYTF. In nucleotides, the CDR3 is TGTGCCAGCAGTGTAGGGACCGCTGCTAACTATGGCTACACCTTC.

The rearrangement links TRBV11-1 to TRBJ2-5; the match to TRBD2 covers 8 bases. Germline V gives CDR1 SGHAT, CDR2 FQDESV (reference sequence). The CDR3 extends over 15 amino acids. The ends lost 5 bases at V and 5 bases at J; junction bases unmatched: 10. The CDR3 here is CASSRSRGAVETQYF. The DNA of the CDR3 is TGTGCCAGCAGCCGATCGCGGGGGGCGGTGGAGACCCAGTACTTC.

This clonotype rates as medium-sized (0.01 to 0.1%). V usage is TRBV30 and J usage is TRBJ2-4; D ambiguous. Trimming cost V 4 bases and J 3 bases, with 13 bases left between them. CDR1 and CDR2 from the germline V gene are GTSNPN and SVGIG (reference sequence). This CDR3 has 14 residues. The CDR3 here is CAWNSEVDKNIQYF. CDR3 nucleotides: TGTGCCTGGAATAGTGAAGTCGACAAAAACATTCAGTACTTC. Full variable domain (outside the CDR3, taken from reference TRBV30 and TRBJ2-4): SQTIHQWPATLVQPVGSPLSLECTVEGTSNPNLYWYRQAAGRGLQLLFYSVGIGQISSEVPQNLSASRPQDRQFILSSKKLLLSDSGFYLCAWNSEVDKNIQYFGAGTRLSVL.

This clonotype was picked up many times. The gene calls are TRBV6-1 and TRBJ2-1, with 11 positions matching TRBD2. V was clipped by 4 bases and J by 3 bases; unmatched bases: 5. The CDR3 runs to 16 residues. Germline-derived CDR1 and CDR2 are MNHNS and SASEGT. The CDR3 loop is CASSGTGTSGYNEQFF. For the CDR3, the DNA is TGTGCCAGCAGTGGAACCGGGACTAGCGGCTACAATGAGCAGTTCTTC.

In this sample, this clonotype turned up many times. This chain uses TRBV6-2 or TRBV6-3 with TRBJ1-4, with 7 bases aligning to TRBD1. The CDR3 extends over 15 amino acids. Germline V gene sequence: CDR1 MNHEY, CDR2 SVGEGT. V shed 1 base and J 6 bases; nucleotides not matched to a gene: 5. CDR3 residues: CASSYYRTGDEKLFF. The CDR3, as DNA: TGTGCCAGCAGTTACTACCGGACAGGAGATGAAAAACTGTTTTTT.

In its sample, this clonotype is medium-sized. V usage is TRBV6-5 and J usage is TRBJ2-7; 9 positions agree with TRBD1. The CDR3 runs to 15 residues. Germline-derived CDR1 and CDR2 are MNHEY and SVGAGI. The ends lost 3 bases at V and 2 bases at J; junction bases unmatched: 5. The CDR3 sequence: CASSYPGQGPYEQYF. The CDR3 bases are TGTGCCAGCAGTTATCCGGGACAGGGACCCTACGAGCAGTACTTC.

This clonotype occurred many times. V is TRBV5-1 and J is TRBJ2-1; D call uncertain. Germline CDR1 SGHRS, CDR2 YFSETQ. The germline V and J ends were trimmed by 0 bases and 7 bases, with 5 bases remaining between them. The CDR3 length is 12 residues. In DNA, the CDR3 is TGCGCCAGCAGCTTGGGACAAAATGAGCAGTTCTTC. Protein product: CASSLGQNEQFF. Combining the CDR3 with reference TRBV5-1 and TRBJ2-1 gives the whole variable domain KAGVTQTPRYLIKTRGQQVTLSCSPISGHRSVSWYQQTPGQGLQFLFEYFSETQRNKGNFPGRFSGRQFSNSRSEMNVSTLELGDSALYLCASSLGQNEQFFGPGTRLTVL.

By sample share, this clonotype is medium-sized. V usage is TRBV10-3 and J usage is TRBJ2-6; TRBD1 agrees at 9 bases. The CDR3 sequence is 19 residues long. V gave up 4 bases and J gave up 0 bases; unmatched junction bases: 10. From germline, CDR1 is ENHRY and CDR2 SYGVKD. The CDR3 here is CAISAAGGQGSSGANVLTF. CDR3 DNA sequence: TGTGCCATCAGTGCTGCCGGGGGACAGGGCTCCTCTGGGGCCAACGTCCTGACTTTC.

The genes are TRBV6-1 and TRBJ2-7; 8 bases match TRBD2. V shed 4 bases, J shed 5 bases, and the junction held 16 bases outside the gene matches. This CDR3 has 17 residues. CDR1 and CDR2 (germline): MNHNS, SASEGT. DNA for the CDR3: TGTGCCAGCAGTGCCAACATCTACGGGGGGGCTAGGAACGAGCAGTACTTC. Translating it yields CASSANIYGGARNEQYF.

As concerns this clonotype: This clone may be a read error of a much larger clone one base away. The chain joins TRBV5-4 to TRBJ2-1; 8 bases are shared with TRBD2. The CDR3 loop spans 15 amino acids. Germline V gene sequence: CDR1 SGHNT, CDR2 YYREEE (reference sequence). CDR3 bases: TGTGCCAGCATCTTGGGGCGGGGGGCTTCCCCCGAGCAGTTCTTC. It specifies CASILGRGASPEQFF.

The genes are TRBV5-6 and TRBJ1-3; no clear D. Germline lookup yields CDR1 SGHDT and CDR2 YYEEEE. This CDR3 region has 15 residues. Deletions cut 0 bases from V and 0 bases from J, with 7 bases between. The CDR3 sequence is CASSLAQFSGNTIYF. CDR3 DNA sequence: TGTGCCAGCAGCTTGGCGCAGTTCTCTGGAAACACCATATATTTT.

This clonotype was recorded at least ten times. The chain carries TRBV5-4 and TRBJ2-5; D remains unclear. Per germline, CDR1 SGHNT and CDR2 YYREEE (reference sequence). This CDR3 has 15 amino acids. Trimming removed 5 bases at V and 1 base at J, with 15 bases between. The CDR3 DNA is TGTGCCAGCAGGTCAGATTTAGGTACCCAAGAGACCCAGTACTTC. Translated: CASRSDLGTQETQYF. The whole variable domain, remainder taken from reference TRBV5-4 and TRBJ2-5, is ETGVTQSPTHLIKTRGQQVTLRCSSQSGHNTVSWYQQALGQGPQFIFQYYREEENGRGNFPPRFSGLQFPNYSSELNVNALELDDSALYLCASRSDLGTQETQYFGPGTRLLVL.

A few counts support this clonotype. The genes are TRBV6-1 and TRBJ1-2; no clear D. In germline, CDR1 is MNHNS, CDR2 SASEGT. This CDR3 contains 14 residues. V lost 3 bases to trimming and J lost 7 bases, with 15 bases between them. CDR3 loop: CASSDPGQLTGYTF. The DNA of the CDR3 is TGTGCCAGCAGTGACCCCGGGCAGCTAACTGGCTACACCTTC.

This clonotype was picked up a small number of times. The chain couples TRBV6-2 or TRBV6-3 to TRBJ2-5, with 11 nucleotides matching TRBD2. Looked up from germline, CDR1 is MNHEY and CDR2 is SVGEGT. CDR3 length: 16 residues. V gave up 3 bases and J gave up 5 bases; unmatched junction bases: 8. The CDR3 spells CASSYLAGGPKETQYF. The CDR3 nucleotides are TGTGCCAGCAGTTATTTAGCGGGGGGGCCGAAGGAGACCCAGTACTTC.

To note about this clonotype: This may come from a read error, since a much larger clone is one base off. The V call is TRBV6-5, the J call TRBJ1-1, with 7 bases aligning to TRBD1. The germline CDR1 and CDR2 sequences are MNHEY and SVGAGI. This CDR3 is 14 amino acids long. In DNA form, the CDR3 reads TGTGCCAGCAGATACTCCTCGACAGGGCCTGAAGCTTTCTTT. Protein sequence: CASRYSSTGPEAFF.

This clonotype was found once. The rearrangement links TRBV19 to TRBJ1-2; TRBD1 matches at 7 bases. CDR1 is LNHDA and CDR2 is SQIVND in the germline V gene (reference sequence). This CDR3 spans 15 amino acids. With 4 bases clipped from V and 5 bases from J, the junction kept 10 bases outside the gene matches. This chain's CDR3 is CASSTSGQAFYGYTF. DNA for the CDR3: TGTGCCAGTAGTACCTCCGGACAGGCTTTTTATGGCTACACCTTC.

This clonotype was detected a few times. The chain uses TRBV6-1 and TRBJ2-3; D not certain. The CDR3 extends over 12 amino acids. Trimming took off 3 bases at V and 6 bases at J, with 7 bases between the two ends. Germline V CDR1 and CDR2: MNHNS, SASEGT. CDR3 in DNA: TGTGCCAGCAGTGAGGGTGGGGATACGCAGTATTTT. Translation: CASSEGGDTQYF.

In its sample, this clonotype ranks as medium-sized. The chain combines TRBV30 with TRBJ2-3, with TRBD2 matching 13 bases. CDR3 length: 14 amino acids. Per germline, CDR1 GTSNPN and CDR2 SVGIG (reference sequence). With V trimmed by 4 bases and J by 5 bases, 3 bases remained unmatched. As DNA, the CDR3 is TGTGCCTGGAACCGACTAGCGGGGGGAGATACGCAGTATTTT. This translates into CAWNRLAGGDTQYF.

The chain recombines TRBV20-1 with TRBJ2-3; no clear D. V lost 0 bases, J lost 6 bases, and 7 bases lay in between. CDR3 length equals 12 residues. In germline, CDR1 is DFQATT, CDR2 SNEGSKA (reference sequence). CDR3 nucleotide sequence: TGCAGTGCTAGAGATCGGGTGGATACGCAGTATTTT. Amino acid sequence: CSARDRVDTQYF.

V is TRBV5-1 and J is TRBJ2-2; the match to TRBD1 covers 8 bases. CDR1 is SGHRS and CDR2 is YFSETQ in the germline V gene. The CDR3 sequence is 16 residues long. V lost 3 bases and J lost 3; bases outside the gene matches: 7. DNA for the CDR3: TGCGCCAGCAGCTCACATACACAGGGGGACACCGGGGAGCTGTTTTTT. It translates to CASSSHTQGDTGELFF. Drawing the rest from reference TRBV5-1 and TRBJ2-2, the complete variable domain is KAGVTQTPRYLIKTRGQQVTLSCSPISGHRSVSWYQQTPGQGLQFLFEYFSETQRNKGNFPGRFSGRQFSNSRSEMNVSTLELGDSALYLCASSSHTQGDTGELFFGEGSRLTVL.

This clonotype ranks as medium-sized. The rearrangement joins TRBV6-2 or TRBV6-3 to TRBJ2-1; 7 bases are shared with TRBD2. The CDR3 runs to 17 residues. Germline lookup yields CDR1 MNHEY and CDR2 SVGEGT. The junction had 13 bases not matched to a gene; V was cut back by 4 bases and J by 4 bases. This CDR3 is CASSSRIRLAVYNEQFF. The CDR3 DNA is TGTGCCAGCAGTTCACGGATTCGGCTAGCGGTTTACAATGAGCAGTTCTTC.

CDR3 in DNA: TGCAGCGTGGGGACAGCGCCGCCCCAGTTCTTC. As protein: CSVGTAPPQFF. The rearrangement joins TRBV29-1 to TRBJ2-1, with 7 bases that match TRBD1. J lost 13 bases, V lost 6 bases, and 9 bases had no gene match. Germline V lookup: CDR1 SQVTM, CDR2 ANQGSEA. There are 11 residues in the CDR3.

With regard to this clonotype: With a much larger clone just one base away, this may be a read error. The chain uses TRBV6-2 or TRBV6-3 and TRBJ1-2; 7 positions agree with TRBD1. Germline V CDR1 and CDR2: MNHEY, SVGEGT. This CDR3 contains 13 residues. Germline trimming cut 4 bases from V and 9 bases from J; bases unmatched to any gene: 8. CDR3 nucleotide sequence: TGTGCCAGCAGTTCAGACAGGGAAGATAGCTACACCTTC. Translated, it gives CASSSDREDSYTF.

This clonotype was recorded a few times. The chain combines TRBV5-1 with TRBJ2-3, with 7 bases aligning to TRBD1. V was pared by 4 bases and J by 4 bases, with 3 bases of the junction left unmatched. CDR1 is SGHRS and CDR2 is YFSETQ in the germline V gene. This CDR3 contains 13 residues. The CDR3 loop reads CASSADRADTQYF. The CDR3 bases are TGCGCCAGCAGCGCCGACAGGGCAGATACGCAGTATTTT.

This clonotype qualifies as medium-sized. The chain joins TRBV19 to TRBJ1-2; 10 bases map to TRBD1. The CDR3 extends over 14 amino acids. Per the germline V gene, CDR1 is LNHDA and CDR2 is SQIVND (reference sequence). The V gene end was trimmed by 7 bases and the J gene end by 1 base; junction bases not matched to a gene: 3. CDR3 sequence: CASTGQGNNYGYTF. CDR3 nucleotide sequence: TGTGCCAGTACGGGACAGGGGAATAACTATGGCTACACCTTC.

This clonotype ranks as medium-sized (0.01 to 0.1%). This CDR3 is CASSPLGGSGSYEQYF. The CDR3 nucleotides are TGTGCCAGCAGTCCCCTGGGGGGGTCAGGCTCCTACGAGCAGTACTTC. The V gene is TRBV28, the J gene TRBJ2-7; 7 bases align to TRBD2. This CDR3 region has 16 residues. Germline V gene lookup returns CDR1 MDHEN and CDR2 SYDVKM. The V and J ends lost 5 bases and 0 bases, in that order; junction bases with no gene match: 10.

The chain is built from TRBV10-1 and TRBJ2-1; 13 bases agree with TRBD2. Germline loops: CDR1 WNHNN, CDR2 SYGVQD (reference sequence). Trimming took 3 bases from V and 2 from J; bases not matched to a gene: 4. The CDR3 totals 17 residues. CDR3 bases: TGCGCCAGCAGTGATGCGGGGACTAGCGGGACCTACAATGAGCAGTTCTTC. This translates into CASSDAGTSGTYNEQFF.